The 28 T cell receptor beta chains reported below all come from one sample, sequenced in a study of cytomegalovirus exposure and HLA in healthy donors. Some clones are missing from TCRdb's copy, which holds only in-frame ones; the method was immunoSEQ multiplex PCR. There are about 98,000 clones in the sample; around 90% occur only once, and around 3.9% lies in the top ten. Sequenced: PBMCs. The receptors here all came from a young woman in good health and CMV-seronegative.

This chain links TRBV7-2 with TRBJ1-5; TRBD1 matches at 7 bases. This CDR3 contains 14 residues. With 5 bases clipped from V and 4 bases from J, the junction kept 5 bases outside the gene matches. The germline gives CDR1 SGHTA, CDR2 FQGNSA. The CDR3 sequence: CASSGGGRNQPQHF. Written as DNA, the CDR3 is TGTGCCAGCAGCGGAGGGGGCAGGAATCAGCCCCAGCATTTT.

The chain joins TRBV19 to TRBJ2-1; TRBD2 matches at 8 bases. The CDR3 totals 16 residues. Germline CDR1 reads LNHDA; CDR2 reads SQIVND (reference sequence). The junction had 12 bases not matched to a gene; V was cut back by 4 bases and J by 7 bases. The CDR3 DNA sequence: TGTGCCAGTAGTAAAGTCGGACTAGCAAACCTAAATGAGCAGTTCTTC. This sequence encodes CASSKVGLANLNEQFF.

The rearrangement links TRBV18 to TRBJ2-3, with D possibly being TRBD2 (6 bases). The CDR3 loop spans 18 amino acids. V lost 2 bases and J 2 bases, leaving 20 bases between the germline ends. The V gene's germline CDR1 is KGHSH and CDR2 LQKENI. The CDR3 bases are TGTGCCAGCTCACCAAGAGCGGGCGGGTTTCGGACCACAGATACGCAGTATTTT. Translating gives CASSPRAGGFRTTDTQYF.

The rearrangement links TRBV7-3 to TRBJ2-1, with TRBD2 matching 8 bases. V lost 5 bases to trimming and J lost 4 bases; unmatched junction nucleotides: 7. The CDR3 spans 15 residues. The V gene's germline CDR1 is SGHTA and CDR2 FQGTGA. The CDR3 protein is CASSPQRGPYNEQFF. The DNA of the CDR3 is TGTGCCAGCAGCCCGCAGCGGGGGCCTTACAATGAGCAGTTCTTC. Full variable domain (missing parts from reference TRBV7-3 and TRBJ2-1): GAGVSQTPSNKVTEKGKYVELRCDPISGHTALYWYRQSLGQGPEFLIYFQGTGAADDSGLPNDRFFAVRPEGSVSTLKIQRTERGDSAVYLCASSPQRGPYNEQFFGPGTRLTVL.

The chain joins TRBV19 to TRBJ2-7; 13 bases agree with TRBD2. The CDR3 consists of 17 residues. Germline CDR1 LNHDA, CDR2 SQIVND (reference sequence). Losses at the gene ends were 6 bases for V and 5 bases for J; bases not matched to a gene: 13. The CDR3 sequence is CASSRTSGRARTDEQYF. CDR3 nucleotides: TGTGCCAGTAGCAGGACTAGCGGGAGAGCAAGAACGGACGAGCAGTACTTC.

The gene calls are TRBV9 and TRBJ2-7, with TRBD1 matching 7 bases. The germline CDR1 and CDR2 sequences are SGDLS and YYNGEE. The CDR3 spans 15 residues. The ends lost 3 bases at V and 2 bases at J; junction bases unmatched: 8. The CDR3 coding sequence is TGTGCCAGCAGCGGGGGGACAGCAAACCCCTACGAGCAGTACTTC. Translation: CASSGGTANPYEQYF. Looking up the rest from reference TRBV9 and TRBJ2-7 gives the full variable domain: DSGVTQTPKHLITATGQRVTLRCSPRSGDLSVYWYQQSLDQGLQFLIQYYNGEERAKGNILERFSAQQFPDLHSELNLSSLELGDSALYFCASSGGTANPYEQYFGPGTRLTVT.

The rearrangement joins TRBV28 to TRBJ2-7; D is possibly TRBD1 (6 bases). Germline-derived CDR1 and CDR2 are MDHEN and SYDVKM. V lost 7 bases and J lost 3, with 16 bases in between. The CDR3 covers 14 residues. The CDR3 region is CASTTGTFLYEQYF. Here the CDR3 DNA reads TGTGCCAGCACTACCGGGACATTCCTCTACGAGCAGTACTTC.

The CDR3 spells CASSLLGTGRYEQYF. Here the CDR3 DNA reads TGTGCCAGTAGTCTCCTTGGGACAGGGAGGTACGAGCAGTACTTC. The rearrangement links TRBV19 to TRBJ2-7; 9 bases fit TRBD1. J was trimmed by 4 bases and V by 5 bases; bases with no gene match: 9. This CDR3 is built from 15 residues. CDR1 is LNHDA, CDR2 SQIVND, per germline (reference sequence).

This chain joins TRBV7-9 and TRBJ2-2; 10 bases fit TRBD2. This CDR3 comprises 18 residues. J lost 1 base, V lost 2 bases, and 7 bases had no gene match. Germline-derived CDR1 and CDR2 are SEHNR and FQNEAQ (reference sequence). The DNA of the CDR3 is TGTGCCAGCAGCTTACCCCCTCGACTAGCGGGGAACACCGGGGAGCTGTTTTTT. This gives the protein CASSLPPRLAGNTGELFF.

This sequence joins TRBV6-1 and TRBJ1-5, with D unresolved. The V and J ends lost 8 bases and 6 bases respectively, with 11 bases between them. CDR1 is MNHNS and CDR2 is SASEGT in the germline V gene. This CDR3 region has 12 residues. The CDR3 region has the DNA TGTGCCAGCCCACCGGTTCCTCAGCCCCAGCATTTT. Protein sequence: CASPPVPQPQHF.

This chain joins TRBV27 and TRBJ2-3; TRBD2 matches at 7 bases. V trimming: 5 bases; J trimming: 1 base; junction bases outside the gene matches: 6. Germline V CDR1 and CDR2: MNHEY, SMNVEV (reference sequence). CDR3 size: 15 residues. The CDR3 reads CASSNLLAGTDTQYF. CDR3 nucleotide sequence: TGTGCCAGCAGTAATTTGCTAGCGGGCACAGATACGCAGTATTTT.

The chain carries TRBV6-1 and TRBJ1-1; D is perhaps TRBD1 (6 bases). Germline CDR1 reads MNHNS; CDR2 reads SASEGT. The CDR3 loop spans 12 amino acids. Deletions cut 6 bases from V and 8 bases from J, with 13 bases between. CDR3 DNA sequence: TGTGCCAGCAGCCCCTCGGGGGGCGAAGCTTTCTTT. It translates to CASSPSGGEAFF.

This chain connects TRBV18 to TRBJ2-7; D not resolved. Per germline, CDR1 KGHSH and CDR2 LQKENI. This CDR3 comprises 12 residues. Trimming removed 1 base from V and 7 bases from J, with 8 bases in between. CDR3 DNA sequence: TGTGCCAGCTCACCACTCCCCGGGGAGCAGTACTTC. As protein: CASSPLPGEQYF.

The table lists this clone with a count of one. The V gene is TRBV2, the J gene TRBJ2-5; 7 nucleotides agree with TRBD1. CDR1 is SNHLY, CDR2 FYNNEI, per germline. The CDR3 has 13 amino acids. Losses at the gene ends were 5 bases for V and 2 bases for J; bases not matched to a gene: 2. The CDR3 here is CASSWDRQETQYF. DNA of the CDR3: TGTGCCAGCAGTTGGGACAGACAAGAGACCCAGTACTTC.

The genes are TRBV6-5 and TRBJ1-2, with 7 positions matching TRBD1. CDR1 and CDR2 from the germline V gene are MNHEY and SVGAGI. This CDR3 has 13 residues. Trimming at V came to 8 bases and at J to 2 bases, leaving 5 bases not matched to a gene. The CDR3: CASSDRDNYGYTF. The CDR3 DNA reads as TGTGCCAGCTCCGACAGGGACAACTATGGCTACACCTTC.

This sequence joins TRBV2 and TRBJ1-2, with TRBD1 identical over 7 bases. The ends lost 6 bases at V and 8 bases at J; junction bases unmatched: 6. Germline V gene data show CDR1 as SNHLY and CDR2 as FYNNEI. This CDR3 is built from 12 residues. The CDR3 region is CASSDRVGGYTF. The CDR3 DNA reads as TGTGCCAGCAGCGACAGGGTTGGGGGCTACACCTTC.

This chain connects TRBV5-1 to TRBJ2-7; 11 nucleotides line up with TRBD2. Germline V lookup: CDR1 SGHRS, CDR2 YFSETQ. Trimming cost V 5 bases and J 0 bases; bases outside gene matches: 4. The CDR3 has 15 amino acids. The CDR3 sequence is CASRGLAVSSYEQYF. In DNA, the CDR3 is TGCGCCAGCAGGGGACTAGCGGTTAGCTCCTACGAGCAGTACTTC.

The V gene is TRBV6-5, the J gene TRBJ2-7, with D possibly matching TRBD2 (5 bases). Trimming shortened V by 8 bases and J by 3 bases, and 14 bases separated the two germline ends. The CDR3 runs 13 residues. The V gene's germline CDR1 is MNHEY and CDR2 SVGAGI. CDR3 sequence: CASAGKAVYEQYF. The CDR3 coding sequence is TGTGCCAGCGCCGGGAAAGCGGTCTACGAGCAGTACTTC.

A few counts support this clone. The chain recombines TRBV28 with TRBJ2-7, with a weak D call TRBD1 (7 bases). This CDR3 contains 11 residues. Deletions cut 5 bases from V and 6 bases from J, with 8 bases between. Germline CDR1 reads MDHEN; CDR2 reads SYDVKM. The CDR3 is CASSQGGEQYF. The CDR3 DNA follows: TGTGCCAGCAGTCAGGGGGGCGAGCAGTACTTC.

This clone appeared once. CDR3 in DNA: TGTGCCAGCAGCCTCACCGGGACTAGCACCTACGAGCAGTACTTC. Translation: CASSLTGTSTYEQYF. The chain employs TRBV13 and TRBJ2-7; 9 positions agree with TRBD2. This CDR3 comprises 15 residues. Germline values: CDR1 PRHDT, CDR2 FYEKMQ (reference sequence). Trimming cost V 5 bases and J 2 bases; bases outside gene matches: 7.

V and J are TRBV19 and TRBJ1-1, with 8 bases fitting TRBD1. The germline V gene encodes CDR1 LNHDA and CDR2 SQIVND (reference sequence). Trimming at V came to 4 bases and at J to 8 bases, leaving 0 bases not matched to a gene. The CDR3 has 11 residues. CDR3 DNA sequence: TGTGCCAGTAGTAGGGACAGGGAAGCTTTCTTT. It yields the protein CASSRDREAFF.

This clone showed up just once. The rearrangement uses TRBV4-1 and TRBJ2-7; 10 positions agree with TRBD1. Germline V lookup: CDR1 MGHRA, CDR2 YSYEKL. The CDR3 contains 15 residues. With 2 bases clipped from V and 7 bases from J, the junction kept 8 bases outside the gene matches. CDR3 region: CASSQSGTGVGEQYF. As DNA, the CDR3 is TGCGCCAGCAGCCAATCCGGGACAGGGGTTGGTGAGCAGTACTTC.

The genes are TRBV6-5 and TRBJ1-2, with 8 bases matching TRBD1. The J segment lost 5 bases and the V segment lost 6 bases, leaving 8 bases of the junction unmatched. Germline CDR1 and CDR2: MNHEY and SVGAGI. The CDR3 is made up of 14 amino acids. In nucleotides, the CDR3 is TGTGCCAGCAGAGGACAGGGAGTATGGTATGGCTACACCTTC. Its translation: CASRGQGVWYGYTF.

The chain uses TRBV28 and TRBJ2-3; D call uncertain. Germline V CDR1 and CDR2: MDHEN, SYDVKM. V shed 2 bases and J shed 3 bases, with 12 bases lying between them. The CDR3 is 15 amino acids. The CDR3 DNA reads as TGTGCCAGCAGTTTAACCCACCGGTCGACAGATACGCAGTATTTT. Translation gives CASSLTHRSTDTQYF.

This chain joins TRBV11-3 and TRBJ2-7, with TRBD1 matching over 9 bases. CDR1 is SGHNT, CDR2 YENEEA, per germline. The V segment lost 6 bases and the J segment 4 bases; nucleotides outside the gene matches: 13. The CDR3 is 16 residues long. Here the CDR3 DNA reads TGTGCCAGCAGGCCTAACGAGAGACAGGGGGTATACGAGCAGTACTTC. Its protein is CASRPNERQGVYEQYF.

This clone was seen once. The rearrangement joins TRBV7-9 to TRBJ1-1; 10 bases agree with TRBD1. The germline V gene has CDR1 SEHNR and CDR2 FQNEAQ (reference sequence). J gave up 1 base and V 5 bases, and 7 bases lay outside the gene matches. CDR3 length equals 16 residues. CDR3 DNA sequence: TGTGCCAGCAGCCAACGGACAGGGGGAGGGAACACTGAAGCTTTCTTT. Amino acids: CASSQRTGGGNTEAFF.

The chain couples TRBV28 to TRBJ2-5; tentatively, D is TRBD1 (5 bases). V dropped 4 bases and J dropped 1 base, with 13 bases sitting between them. Per germline, CDR1 MDHEN and CDR2 SYDVKM. The CDR3 length is 15 residues. The chain's CDR3 is CASSSLQGPQETQYF. The CDR3 DNA reads TGTGCCAGCAGTTCCCTGCAGGGTCCCCAAGAGACCCAGTACTTC. The full variable domain, rest sourced from reference TRBV28 and TRBJ2-5, is DVKVTQSSRYLVKRTGEKVFLECVQDMDHENMFWYRQDPGLGLRLIYFSYDVKMKEKGDIPEGYSVSREKKERFSLILESASTNQTSMYLCASSSLQGPQETQYFGPGTRLLVL.

CDR3 bases: TGTGCCAGCAGCCAAGGGGGACAGGGTTTGGGGGAGACCCAGTACTTC. Translated, it gives CASSQGGQGLGETQYF. The V call is TRBV4-2, the J call TRBJ2-5; 9 bases match TRBD1. With V trimmed by 1 base and J by 5 bases, 8 bases remained unmatched. Germline lookup yields CDR1 LGHNA and CDR2 YNFKEQ. The CDR3 runs to 16 residues.